This T cell receptor beta chain is drawn from a study of T cell repertoires in cytomegalovirus infection. Study at large: Matching HLA type, along with CMV infection, was indicated by public TCR beta signatures. Study results and caveats: HLA-C-restricted CMV clonotypes gave the most frequent clonotype in two of eight donors. Adding up the frequency of public TCR beta families identified people who carried CMV plus the relevant HLA.

With regard to this clonotype: What it recognizes is unknown.

TCRdb reprocessed the reads via MiXCR and lists one record per CDR3 protein. The sample shows 200,000 to 300,000 distinct CDR3 sequences, roughly an eighth of them seen only once. Between the trimmed V and J ends, which lost 3 bases and 11 bases, there was a span of 11 bases. CDR1 and CDR2 from the germline V gene are MDHEN and SYDVKM. This CDR3 has 12 residues. This rearrangement joins TRBV28 to TRBJ1-5; the D is unclear. The origin of this receptor is a human donor in good health (CMV status not recorded). Some clones in this sample may be carry-over from other donors' samples. Sequencing was carried out using PBMCs. Here the CDR3 reads CASSLPTRAQHF. Here the CDR3 DNA reads TGTGCCAGCAGTTTGCCGACTCGGGCCCAGCATTTT.